The T cell receptor beta chain under discussion was sequenced for a study of cytomegalovirus exposure and HLA in healthy donors. Study observations and caveats: Among CMV-associated TCR beta chains, most appeared HLA-restricted in a later analysis.

Trimming removed 4 bases from V and 0 bases from J, with 13 bases in between. Germline values: CDR1 SGHKS, CDR2 YYEKEE (reference sequence). This CDR3 contains 15 residues. Of note for this clone: The antigen is undetermined.

60 Vbeta and 13 Jbeta primers were used in PCR. In the source study's methods: Later analysis identified 65 million to 80 million unique TCR beta chains, approximately 11 million shared. Assay used: immunoSEQ multiplex PCR; TCRdb lists only in-frame clones, some missing. That table is the source of V, J and clone size, and D and trimming were worked out from the DNA. The table has 200,000 or so clones, approximately 85% seen once; the top ten hold around 6.3%. The chain uses TRBV5-5 and TRBJ1-2, with D uncertain. The sample was PBMCs. The receptor comes from a woman in her fifties or sixties in good health and CMV-seropositive. CDR3 loop: CASSLRGPTNYGYTF. The CDR3 nucleotides read TGTGCCAGCAGCCTTCGTGGGCCCACTAACTATGGCTACACCTTC.